The 10 T cell receptor beta chains reported below all come from one sample, sequenced in a study. MiXCR, applied by TCRdb to the 5' RACE reads, yields one record per CDR3 protein. The sample shows several thousand distinct CDR3 sequences, around 40% of them seen only once. Specimen: tumor-infiltrating memory CD4+ T cells sorted from the breast tumor. Subset denoted: memory CD4+ T cells, CD4+CD45RO+CD25-. These receptors came from a female donor with breast cancer.

Only one count was recorded for this clonotype. The chain carries TRBV7-9 and TRBJ2-3; no clear D gene. The CDR3 has 15 residues. The germline gives CDR1 SEHNR, CDR2 FQNEAQ (reference sequence). V was trimmed by 5 bases and J by 5 bases, leaving 17 bases between them. The CDR3 DNA follows: TGTGCCAGCAGCCGGAACTACCCTCCCATAGATACGCAGTATTTT. It is translated as CASSRNYPPIDTQYF.

This chain uses TRBV5-1 with TRBJ2-1, with 16 bases identical to TRBD2. Looked up from germline, CDR1 is SGHRS and CDR2 is YFSETQ. This CDR3 is built from 15 residues. V shed 3 bases, J shed 8 bases, and the junction held 2 bases outside the gene matches. The CDR3 reads CASSWGTSGRDEQFF. Written as DNA, the CDR3 is TGCGCCAGCAGCTGGGGGACTAGCGGGAGGGATGAGCAGTTCTTC.

Regarding this clonotype: A much larger clonotype is one base distant, so this may be a read error. The chain carries TRBV27 and TRBJ1-5; TRBD1 matches 9 bases. This CDR3 has 18 amino acids. The V gene's germline CDR1 is MNHEY and CDR2 SMNVEV (reference sequence). The V segment lost 6 bases and the J segment 0 bases; nucleotides outside the gene matches: 12. The CDR3: CASSISWGQGPSNQPQHF. Written as DNA, the CDR3 is TGTGCCAGCAGCATCAGCTGGGGACAGGGTCCTAGCAATCAGCCCCAGCATTTT.

This clonotype is judged medium-sized. The chain employs TRBV5-1 and TRBJ2-7; no firm D call. Germline V lookup: CDR1 SGHRS, CDR2 YFSETQ. CDR3 length equals 14 residues. Trimming cost V 0 bases and J 0 bases, with 7 bases left between them. The CDR3 bases are TGCGCCAGCAGCTTGGAGGTTTACTCCTACGAGCAGTACTTC. Amino acid sequence: CASSLEVYSYEQYF.

The chain couples TRBV2 to TRBJ2-5; perhaps D is TRBD1 or TRBD2 (5 bases each). Germline V CDR1 and CDR2: SNHLY, FYNNEI. CDR3 length: 16 amino acids. The V and J ends lost 3 bases and 4 bases respectively, with 18 bases between them. The CDR3 coding sequence is TGTGCCAGCAGTGATTCTTATGGGGAGAGGGGAGAGACCCAGTACTTC. Residues: CASSDSYGERGETQYF.

This clonotype was detected many times. The chain combines TRBV7-8 with TRBJ1-2, with TRBD1 matching 10 bases. The CDR3 covers 16 residues. Per germline, CDR1 SGHVS and CDR2 FQNEAQ. The junction had 14 bases not matched to a gene; V was cut back by 5 bases and J by 8 bases. As DNA, the CDR3 is TGTGCCAGCAGCCCCTATGGTAGACAGGGGGCATGGGGCTACACCTTC. Translating it yields CASSPYGRQGAWGYTF. Full variable domain (rest looked up from reference TRBV7-8 and TRBJ1-2): GAGVSQSPRYKVAKRGQDVALRCDPISGHVSLFWYQQALGQGPEFLTYFQNEAQLDKSGLPSDRFFAERPEGSVSTLKIQRTQQEDSAVYLCASSPYGRQGAWGYTFGSGTRLTVV.

The chain is built from TRBV18 and TRBJ1-5; weak D call: TRBD1 (6 bases). The ends were cut back, 0 bases at V and 7 bases at J, with 16 bases in the middle. The CDR3 length is 16 residues. Germline V gene sequence: CDR1 KGHSH, CDR2 LQKENI. CDR3 in amino acids: CASSPPGQPLFQPQHF. The CDR3 nucleotides are TGTGCCAGCTCACCACCAGGACAGCCTTTATTCCAGCCCCAGCATTTT.

This clonotype is classed as medium-sized. The chain has TRBV12-3 or TRBV12-4 and TRBJ2-5; D gene ambiguous. The CDR3 covers 14 residues. V lost 3 bases, J lost 4 bases, and 12 bases lay in between. The CDR3 nucleotides read TGTGCCAGCAGTTTGCAACTGGGTAGAGAGACCCAGTACTTC. This encodes CASSLQLGRETQYF.

Points on this clonotype: At one of its ends the junction is not consistent with the germline gene, which may arise from a read error. The chain is built from TRBV5-5 and TRBJ1-1, with D unclear. This CDR3 is built from 14 residues. Germline CDR1 is SGHKS and CDR2 is YYEKEE (reference sequence). The DNA of the CDR3 is TGCGCCAGCAGCTCGCGTTGGGTGGTGACTGAAGCTTTCTTT. Translation: CASSSRWVVTEAFF.

The sample holds many counts of this clonotype. V is TRBV7-2 and J is TRBJ1-4; 8 bases fit TRBD1. In germline, CDR1 is SGHTA, CDR2 FQGNSA. CDR3 length: 15 amino acids. After removal of 4 bases from V and 4 bases from J, the junction contained 5 bases not matched to a gene. CDR3 loop: CASSSWTGNNEKLFF. CDR3 bases: TGTGCCAGCAGCTCCTGGACAGGGAATAATGAAAAACTGTTTTTT.